The sequence of this TCR beta chain was determined in a study of blood T cell repertoires in COVID-19. Overall study context: Both acute and convalescent COVID-19 samples were obtained from the United States, Italy and Spain.

Trimming stripped 4 bases from V and 8 bases from J, with 17 bases between. This CDR3 spans 15 amino acids. Germline CDR1 is MGHRA and CDR2 is YSYEKL. How the authors handled the data: Estimation of nucleated cell counts relied on the amplification of reference gene primers. Method: immunoSEQ multiplex PCR; TCRdb's copy keeps in-frame clones and lacks some. For V, J and clone size, that table is used; D and trimming come from the DNA. The repertoire holds 50,000 to 75,000 clones, with around nine tenths as singletons. Sequencing was performed on peripheral blood. The V gene is TRBV4-1, the J gene TRBJ1-4, with D perhaps matching TRBD1 (6 bases). The receptor was derived from a man aged 60 to 69 with acute or convalescent COVID-19. CDR3 coding DNA: TGCGCCAGCAGCCGCCAGAACCACAGGGAGGAAAAACTGTTTTTT. Protein sequence: CASSRQNHREEKLFF.